This is a list of T cell receptor beta chains from one sample in a study of cytomegalovirus exposure and HLA in healthy donors. Some clones are missing from TCRdb's copy, which holds only in-frame ones; the method was immunoSEQ multiplex PCR. The profile shows more than 140,000 clones, over 75% of them singletons. The sample was PBMCs. The receptors stem from a male donor in good health and CMV-seronegative. Each CDR3 is given with its conserved first and last residue. Fields, in order: V gene, D gene, clone size, J gene, CDR3 protein, CDR3 DNA. The D gene is left open where the match is weak. Part of the rows lack a size; the others show once, few, many or a class for expanded clones.

>TRBV6-5|TRBD2|.|TRBJ2-1
CASRNSGGDNEQFF
TGTGCCAGCAGAAATAGCGGGGGAGACAATGAGCAGTTCTTC
>TRBV4-2|.|.|TRBJ1-6
CASSPHPGTGDSPLHF
TGTGCCAGCAGCCCGCACCCCGGGACTGGGGATTCACCCCTCCACTTT
>TRBV30|TRBD1|.|TRBJ1-3
CAWRQGATGNTIYF
TGTGCCTGGAGACAGGGGGCTACTGGAAACACCATATATTTT
>TRBV7-9|TRBD1|.|TRBJ1-1
CSSSSRQGMNTEAFF
TGTTCCAGCAGCTCGCGACAGGGGATGAACACTGAAGCTTTCTTT
>TRBV9|TRBD1|.|TRBJ1-6
CASSVAGGQGNNSPLHF
TGTGCCAGCAGCGTAGCGGGTGGACAGGGTAATAATTCACCCCTCCACTTT
>TRBV11-3|.|.|TRBJ1-1
CASSLGVGADTEAFF
TGTGCCAGCAGCTTAGGGGTCGGAGCGGACACTGAAGCTTTCTTT
>TRBV30|.|.|TRBJ1-1
CAWSAGAQRGEAFF
TGTGCCTGGAGTGCGGGAGCTCAACGCGGTGAAGCTTTCTTT
>TRBV5-1|TRBD2|few|TRBJ2-2
CASRNSGANTGELFF
TGCGCCAGCAGAAATAGCGGGGCTAACACCGGGGAGCTGTTTTTT
>TRBV7-3|TRBD2|.|TRBJ2-5
CASSSRTSGGTETQYF
TGTGCCAGCAGCTCCCGGACTAGCGGGGGGACCGAGACCCAGTACTTC
>TRBV7-2|.|few|TRBJ1-1
CASSLGLGAYTEAFF
TGTGCCAGCAGCTTAGGACTGGGTGCGTACACTGAAGCTTTCTTT
>TRBV5-1|TRBD1|few|TRBJ2-7
CASSRDRGRYEQYF
TGCGCCAGCAGCCGGGACAGGGGGCGTTACGAGCAGTACTTC
>TRBV5-1|TRBD1|.|TRBJ1-1
CASGHLPGTGNTEAFF
TGCGCCAGCGGGCACTTACCCGGGACAGGGAACACTGAAGCTTTCTTT
>TRBV27|TRBD1|.|TRBJ1-2
CASRGQGVGFGGYTF
TGTGCCAGCAGGGGACAGGGGGTTGGATTTGGTGGCTACACCTTC
>TRBV29-1|TRBD1|.|TRBJ1-1
CSVETGENTEAFF
TGCAGCGTTGAAACAGGGGAGAACACTGAAGCTTTCTTT
>TRBV12-5|TRBD1|.|TRBJ2-4
CASGLTGVGLKAKNIQYF
TGTGCTAGTGGTCTGACAGGGGTCGGTCTTAAGGCCAAAAACATTCAGTACTTC
>TRBV5-1|TRBD2|once|TRBJ2-5
CASSPGAGGQETQYF
TGCGCCAGCAGCCCAGGGGCGGGGGGGCAAGAGACCCAGTACTTC
>TRBV7-9|.|.|TRBJ2-5
CASSLAGGGETQYF
TGTGCCAGCAGCTTAGCGGGCGGAGGGGAGACCCAGTACTTC
>TRBV19|TRBD2|.|TRBJ2-1
CASSKGLVSYEQFF
TGTGCCAGTAGCAAGGGACTAGTTAGTTATGAGCAGTTCTTC
>TRBV9|TRBD2|.|TRBJ2-7
CASSIAGGALGYEQYF
TGTGCCAGCAGCATAGCGGGGGGGGCCTTGGGCTACGAGCAGTACTTC
>TRBV6-1|.|once|TRBJ1-5
CASSDQYVWPQHF
TGTGCCAGCAGTGACCAGTACGTTTGGCCCCAGCATTTT
>TRBV9|TRBD1|.|TRBJ1-2
CASSVAPGQGNYGYTF
TGTGCCAGCAGCGTAGCACCGGGACAGGGGAACTATGGCTACACCTTC
>TRBV14|.|.|TRBJ1-1
CASSPRRAYTEAFF
TGTGCCAGCAGTCCCCGCAGGGCTTACACTGAAGCTTTCTTT
>TRBV7-2|TRBD1|few|TRBJ1-2
CASSLAGQANYGYTF
TGTGCCAGCAGCCTCGCTGGACAGGCTAACTATGGCTACACCTTC
>TRBV6-6|.|many|TRBJ1-3
CASRRPGNTIYF
TGTGCCAGCAGACGACCAGGGAACACCATATATTTT
>TRBV6-6|TRBD1|.|TRBJ1-6
CASSDPGQENSPLHF
TGTGCCAGCAGTGACCCGGGACAGGAAAATTCACCCCTCCACTTT
>TRBV10-3|.|.|TRBJ1-1
CAISERDKGTEAFF
TGTGCCATCAGTGAGAGGGACAAGGGCACTGAAGCTTTCTTT
>TRBV5-1|TRBD2|.|TRBJ2-1
CASSGGTSGGPQFF
TGCGCCAGCAGCGGGGGGACTAGCGGGGGCCCCCAATTCTTC
>TRBV7-2|.|.|TRBJ2-3
CASSPHRAGPSTDTQYF
TGTGCCAGCAGTCCCCACCGAGCGGGCCCCAGCACAGATACGCAGTATTTT
>TRBV10-3|.|.|TRBJ2-5
CAISESGHLPQETQYF
TGTGCCATCAGTGAGTCGGGACACTTACCCCAAGAGACCCAGTACTTC
>TRBV12-5|.|.|TRBJ2-3
CASGLPPPTDTQYF
TGTGCTAGTGGTTTGCCTCCCCCCACAGATACGCAGTATTTT
>TRBV29-1|.|.|TRBJ2-6
CSVLKAGANVLTF
TGCAGCGTCCTCAAAGCCGGGGCCAACGTCCTGACTTTC
>TRBV4-2|TRBD2|few|TRBJ2-3
CASSSRLAEGADTQYF
TGTGCCAGCAGCTCGCGACTAGCGGAAGGCGCAGATACGCAGTATTTT
>TRBV19|.|.|TRBJ1-2
CASSIFISDFGYTF
TGTGCCAGTAGTATCTTCATTTCAGATTTTGGCTACACCTTC
>TRBV5-8|TRBD1|once|TRBJ2-7
CASSLADRAPYEQYF
TGTGCCAGCAGCTTGGCGGACAGGGCTCCCTACGAGCAGTACTTC
>TRBV7-9|TRBD2|.|TRBJ2-1
CASSLLADSYNEQFF
TGTGCCAGCAGCTTACTAGCGGACTCCTACAATGAGCAGTTCTTC
>TRBV5-1|.|few|TRBJ2-7
CASSLDSRSYEQYF
TGCGCCAGCAGCCTGGACAGTCGTTCTTACGAGCAGTACTTC
>TRBV4-3|.|.|TRBJ2-2
CASSQDAAGELFF
TGCGCCAGCAGCCAAGACGCGGCCGGGGAGCTGTTTTTT
>TRBV5-4|.|.|TRBJ2-7
CASTRDPTYEQYF
TGTGCCAGCACGCGGGACCCCACCTACGAGCAGTACTTC
>TRBV19|TRBD2|once|TRBJ2-3
CASTKDPGLAGDPDTQYF
TGTGCCAGTACTAAAGACCCTGGACTAGCGGGAGACCCAGATACGCAGTATTTT
>TRBV6-5|.|.|TRBJ1-1
CASKNRVTEAFF
TGTGCCAGCAAAAACAGGGTTACTGAAGCTTTCTTT
>TRBV30|.|.|TRBJ1-6
CAWSFLNSPLHF
TGTGCCTGGAGTTTCCTTAATTCACCCCTCCACTTT
>TRBV15|TRBD1|.|TRBJ1-2
CATSVGTGGSEGYTF
TGTGCCACCAGCGTCGGGACAGGGGGGTCGGAGGGCTACACCTTC
>TRBV18|.|.|TRBJ2-5
CASSPSRETQYF
TGTGCCAGCTCACCGTCCCGGGAGACCCAGTACTTC
>TRBV28|.|.|TRBJ1-1
CASSPPGHPNTEAFF
TGTGCCAGCAGTCCACCCGGACATCCTAACACTGAAGCTTTCTTT
>TRBV4-1|.|.|TRBJ1-1
CASSAVGGTEAFF
TGCGCCAGCAGCGCGGTTGGAGGAACTGAAGCTTTCTTT
>TRBV4-3|.|.|TRBJ1-6
CASSQDLSPLHF
TGCGCCAGCAGCCAAGACCTATCACCCCTCCACTTT
>TRBV28|TRBD1|.|TRBJ1-1
CASSSWRGPTEAFF
TGTGCCAGCAGTAGTTGGAGGGGGCCCACTGAAGCTTTCTTT